This TCR beta chain was recovered during a study of blood T cell repertoires in COVID-19. Overall study: From T cells, B-cell-depleted T cells, or PBMCs came the material, which was cDNA or gDNA.

Recruited during active infection, patients (from Seattle) were subsequently followed longitudinally. This clone was detected once. Libraries were prepared by immunoSEQ multiplex PCR; TCRdb keeps only in-frame clonotypes and omits some of them. The data contain some 45,000 clones, 80% to 95% of them singletons. V was pared by 5 bases and J by 5 bases, with 12 bases between. The CDR3 runs 13 residues. Per the germline V gene, CDR1 is MNHEY and CDR2 is SMNVEV (reference sequence). The sequenced sample was peripheral blood. The TCR sequence derives from a man aged 55 to 70 with COVID-19, enrolled during active disease. The genes are TRBV27 and TRBJ1-1; weak D call: TRBD1 (5 bases). CDR3 region: CASSAGTGTEAFF. The CDR3 bases are TGTGCCAGCAGTGCCGGGACTGGGACTGAAGCTTTCTTT.